The rows below give T cell receptor beta chains drawn from one sample of a study of blood T cells in healthy people across ages. TCRdb redid the calling of the 5' RACE reads with MiXCR, one entry per CDR3 protein. The data show about 730,000 distinct CDR3 sequences, with about 40% seen just once and 20% to 25% held by the top ten. The sequencing input was blood. All receptors come from a woman aged 55-75 years in good health. The CDR3 runs from the conserved cysteine through the conserved F or W. Each record gives: D gene, V gene, J gene, clone size, CDR3 length, CDR3 DNA, CDR3 protein. D genes are given only for firm matches. Not all rows give a size; the values are once, few, many and, for expanded clones, a class.

d_call: NA
v_call: TRBV7-2
j_call: TRBJ2-7
clone_size: few
cdr3_length: 14
cdr3_nt: TGTGCCAGCAGCTTAGGATCGTCTGAATACGAGCAGTACTTC
cdr3_aa: CASSLGSSEYEQYF

d_call: TRBD1
v_call: TRBV13
j_call: TRBJ2-7
clone_size: NA
cdr3_length: 14
cdr3_nt: TGTGCCAGCAGCTTACAGGGACAGTGGGGCGAGCAGTACTTC
cdr3_aa: CASSLQGQWGEQYF

d_call: TRBD1
v_call: TRBV5-1
j_call: TRBJ1-3
clone_size: NA
cdr3_length: 17
cdr3_nt: TGCGCCAGCAGCCCCCACAGGGGCAGAAGCTCTGGAAACACCATATATTTT
cdr3_aa: CASSPHRGRSSGNTIYF

d_call: TRBD1
v_call: TRBV29-1
j_call: TRBJ2-3
clone_size: many
cdr3_length: 16
cdr3_nt: TGCAGCGTCGCCCTCATGACAGGGGAGAGCACAGATACGCAGTATTTT
cdr3_aa: CSVALMTGESTDTQYF

d_call: NA
v_call: TRBV5-1
j_call: TRBJ2-4
clone_size: NA
cdr3_length: 14
cdr3_nt: TGCGCCAGCAGTAGGGACAGCCTGCAGCGGGAGCAGTACTTC
cdr3_aa: CASSRDSLQREQYF

d_call: NA
v_call: TRBV7-9
j_call: TRBJ1-5
clone_size: NA
cdr3_length: 13
cdr3_nt: TGTGCCAGCACCCGGGATGACAATCAGCCCCAGCATTTT
cdr3_aa: CASTRDDNQPQHF

d_call: TRBD1
v_call: TRBV10-3
j_call: TRBJ1-1
clone_size: NA
cdr3_length: 13
cdr3_nt: TGTGCCACCAGACTTACAGGGGACACTGAAGCTTTCTTT
cdr3_aa: CATRLTGDTEAFF

d_call: NA
v_call: TRBV7-9
j_call: TRBJ2-5
clone_size: NA
cdr3_length: 12
cdr3_nt: TGTGCCAGCAGTAAAAGCGGTGGGGAACAGTACTTC
cdr3_aa: CASSKSGGEQYF

d_call: TRBD2
v_call: TRBV6-2/TRBV6-3
j_call: TRBJ2-7
clone_size: few
cdr3_length: 15
cdr3_nt: TGTGCCAGCAGTTACAGACTAGCGGGAGTAATCGAGCAGTACTTC
cdr3_aa: CASSYRLAGVIEQYF

d_call: TRBD1
v_call: TRBV5-1
j_call: TRBJ1-6
clone_size: few
cdr3_length: 15
cdr3_nt: TGCGCCAGCAGCATAAAGACAGGGTATAATTCACCCCTCCACTTT
cdr3_aa: CASSIKTGYNSPLHF

d_call: NA
v_call: TRBV29-1
j_call: TRBJ1-1
clone_size: NA
cdr3_length: 15
cdr3_nt: TGCAGCGTTGAAGACAGACGAGGGGGGATACCTGAAGCTTTCTTT
cdr3_aa: CSVEDRRGGIPEAFF

d_call: TRBD2
v_call: TRBV20-1
j_call: TRBJ2-7
clone_size: few
cdr3_length: 17
cdr3_nt: TGCAGTGCTAGAAGGGTCAGTAGCGGGAGTTATAACTACGAGCAGTACTTC
cdr3_aa: CSARRVSSGSYNYEQYF

d_call: NA
v_call: TRBV20-1
j_call: TRBJ1-1
clone_size: few
cdr3_length: 12
cdr3_nt: TGCAGTGCCCAACAAGAGAACACTGAAGCTTTCTTT
cdr3_aa: CSAQQENTEAFF

d_call: NA
v_call: TRBV4-3
j_call: TRBJ2-2
clone_size: NA
cdr3_length: 17
cdr3_nt: TGCGCCAGCAGCCAAGGTCTGAGGACACCGAACACCGGGGAGCTGTTTTTT
cdr3_aa: CASSQGLRTPNTGELFF

d_call: NA
v_call: TRBV6-1
j_call: TRBJ1-2
clone_size: NA
cdr3_length: 16
cdr3_nt: TGTGCCAGCAGTGAATATAGGGAAGCCTCTAGCTATGGCTACACCTTC
cdr3_aa: CASSEYREASSYGYTF

d_call: TRBD1
v_call: TRBV5-1
j_call: TRBJ1-1
clone_size: NA
cdr3_length: 14
cdr3_nt: TGCGCCAGCAGCCGGGACAGGTCGGGCACTGAAGCTTTCTTT
cdr3_aa: CASSRDRSGTEAFF

d_call: NA
v_call: TRBV5-1
j_call: TRBJ1-2
clone_size: few
cdr3_length: 16
cdr3_nt: TGCGCCAGCAGCTTACAGGGTGTATCTTCCGGAAATGGCTACACCTTC
cdr3_aa: CASSLQGVSSGNGYTF

d_call: NA
v_call: TRBV4-2
j_call: TRBJ2-7
clone_size: few
cdr3_length: 15
cdr3_nt: TGTGCCAGCAGCCAAGAAACGGGAAGCTCCTACGAGCAGTACTTC
cdr3_aa: CASSQETGSSYEQYF

d_call: NA
v_call: TRBV9
j_call: TRBJ2-3
clone_size: many
cdr3_length: 12
cdr3_nt: TGTGCCAGCAGCGTAGTAGCAGATACGCAGTATTTT
cdr3_aa: CASSVVADTQYF

d_call: NA
v_call: TRBV9
j_call: TRBJ2-7
clone_size: NA
cdr3_length: 14
cdr3_nt: TGTGCCAGCACAAGGAGCTCGGGCTACAATGAGCAGTACTTC
cdr3_aa: CASTRSSGYNEQYF

d_call: TRBD2
v_call: TRBV4-3
j_call: TRBJ2-7
clone_size: NA
cdr3_length: 16
cdr3_nt: TGCGCCAGCAGCCAAGTTTGGACTAGCGGGAACGACGAGCAGTACTTC
cdr3_aa: CASSQVWTSGNDEQYF

d_call: TRBD1
v_call: TRBV7-2
j_call: TRBJ2-1
clone_size: few
cdr3_length: 14
cdr3_nt: TGTGCCAGCAGCCGGGACAGGGTGGGAGGAGAGCAGTTCTTC
cdr3_aa: CASSRDRVGGEQFF

d_call: NA
v_call: TRBV6-5
j_call: TRBJ2-6
clone_size: once
cdr3_length: 17
cdr3_nt: TGTGCCAGCAGTTCGGAGGGGGGCAACTCTGGGGCCAACGTCCTGACTTTC
cdr3_aa: CASSSEGGNSGANVLTF

d_call: TRBD1
v_call: TRBV5-5
j_call: TRBJ1-3
clone_size: NA
cdr3_length: 15
cdr3_nt: TGTGCCAGCAGAAGGACAGGGGGCAATGGAAACACCATATATTTT
cdr3_aa: CASRRTGGNGNTIYF

d_call: NA
v_call: TRBV10-3
j_call: TRBJ2-3
clone_size: NA
cdr3_length: 15
cdr3_nt: TGTGCCATCAGTGAGGGACTAATTAGCACAGATACGCAGTATTTT
cdr3_aa: CAISEGLISTDTQYF

d_call: TRBD2
v_call: TRBV20-1
j_call: TRBJ2-3
clone_size: NA
cdr3_length: 16
cdr3_nt: TGCAGTGCTAGACGGACTAGCGGAGGGAGCACAGATACGCAGTATTTT
cdr3_aa: CSARRTSGGSTDTQYF

d_call: TRBD2
v_call: TRBV5-1
j_call: TRBJ2-5
clone_size: NA
cdr3_length: 15
cdr3_nt: TGCGCCAGCAGCTTCGGCGGGGGGTCAAAAGAGACCCAGTACTTC
cdr3_aa: CASSFGGGSKETQYF

d_call: NA
v_call: TRBV6-2/TRBV6-3
j_call: TRBJ2-5
clone_size: many
cdr3_length: 14
cdr3_nt: TGTGCCAGCAGTTACAACCCCAGCCGGGAGACCCAGTACTTC
cdr3_aa: CASSYNPSRETQYF

d_call: NA
v_call: TRBV6-2/TRBV6-3
j_call: TRBJ2-7
clone_size: few
cdr3_length: 10
cdr3_nt: TGTGCCAGCGGCTACGTGGGGCAGTACTTC
cdr3_aa: CASGYVGQYF

d_call: TRBD2
v_call: TRBV20-1
j_call: TRBJ2-7
clone_size: NA
cdr3_length: 13
cdr3_nt: TGCAGTGCTAGAGGGGACTACCTCTACGAGCAGTACTTC
cdr3_aa: CSARGDYLYEQYF

d_call: TRBD2
v_call: TRBV6-2/TRBV6-3
j_call: TRBJ2-7
clone_size: many
cdr3_length: 14
cdr3_nt: TGTGCCAGCAGTTACGTAGCGGGATCCTACGAGCAGTACTTC
cdr3_aa: CASSYVAGSYEQYF

d_call: NA
v_call: TRBV20-1
j_call: TRBJ2-1
clone_size: NA
cdr3_length: 15
cdr3_nt: TGCAGTGCTAGGGGTCAGGCGTTCTCCTACAATGAGCAGTTCTTC
cdr3_aa: CSARGQAFSYNEQFF

d_call: NA
v_call: TRBV2
j_call: TRBJ1-5
clone_size: NA
cdr3_length: 14
cdr3_nt: TGTGCCAGCAAGCTAGGGGCAAGCAATCAGCCCCAGCATTTT
cdr3_aa: CASKLGASNQPQHF

d_call: NA
v_call: TRBV20-1
j_call: TRBJ2-5
clone_size: few
cdr3_length: 16
cdr3_nt: TGCAGTGCTAGTACCATCCAGGGGCTAATCCAAGAGACCCAGTACTTC
cdr3_aa: CSASTIQGLIQETQYF

d_call: NA
v_call: TRBV4-3
j_call: TRBJ2-7
clone_size: many
cdr3_length: 16
cdr3_nt: TGCGCCAGCAGCCGAGGCGGGCAGGGGGGAACCTACGAGCAGTACTTC
cdr3_aa: CASSRGGQGGTYEQYF

d_call: TRBD2
v_call: TRBV4-2
j_call: TRBJ2-1
clone_size: few
cdr3_length: 15
cdr3_nt: TGTGCCAGCAGCCAAGATAGCGGGGGGGCCAATGAGCAGTTCTTC
cdr3_aa: CASSQDSGGANEQFF